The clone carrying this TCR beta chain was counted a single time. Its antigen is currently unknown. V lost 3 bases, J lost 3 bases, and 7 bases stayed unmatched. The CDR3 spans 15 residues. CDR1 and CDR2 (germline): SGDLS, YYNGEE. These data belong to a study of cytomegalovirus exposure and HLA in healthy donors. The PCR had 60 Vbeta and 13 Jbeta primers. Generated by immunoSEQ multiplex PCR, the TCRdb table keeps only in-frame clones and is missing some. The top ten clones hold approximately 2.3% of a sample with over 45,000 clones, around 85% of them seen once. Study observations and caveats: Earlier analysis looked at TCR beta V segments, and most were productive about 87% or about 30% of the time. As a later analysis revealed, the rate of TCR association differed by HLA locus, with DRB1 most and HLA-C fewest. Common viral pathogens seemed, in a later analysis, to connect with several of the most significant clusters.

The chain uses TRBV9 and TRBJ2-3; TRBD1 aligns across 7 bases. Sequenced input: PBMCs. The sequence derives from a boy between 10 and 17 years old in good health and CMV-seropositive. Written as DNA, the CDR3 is TGTGCCAGCAGCGCCCGACAGGGCTTTACAGATACGCAGTATTTT. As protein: CASSARQGFTDTQYF.